These 2 T cell receptor beta chains originate from one sample sequenced in a study of T cell clonotyping in hematopoietic cell transplantation. Produced via immunoSEQ multiplex PCR; TCRdb's table is partial and in-frame only. The data contain around 3,300 clones, approximately 90% of them singletons. The sequencing used PBMCs, collected at the time of graft-versus-host disease after allogeneic stem cell transplant. The receptors derive from a male patient between 60 and 69 years old who had an allogeneic stem cell transplant from a related donor, so the T cells may come from the graft donor. Some clones in this sample may be carry-over from other donors' samples.

The chain has TRBV2 and TRBJ2-3; unclear D gene. Germline lookup yields CDR1 SNHLY and CDR2 FYNNEI. CDR3 length: 15 amino acids. Deletions cut 7 bases from V and 0 bases from J, with 14 bases between. Here the CDR3 reads CASNKDGSSTDTQYF. CDR3 bases: TGTGCCAGCAATAAGGACGGATCGAGCACAGATACGCAGTATTTT. The full variable domain, rest sourced from reference TRBV2 and TRBJ2-3, is EPEVTQTPSHQVTQMGQEVILRCVPISNHLYFYWYRQILGQKVEFLVSFYNNEISEKSEIFDDQFSVERPDGSNFTLKIRSTKLEDSAMYFCASNKDGSSTDTQYFGPGTRLTVL.

The chain links TRBV7-9 to TRBJ2-7, with a possible D match to TRBD2 (5 bases). CDR1 and CDR2 (germline): SEHNR, FQNEAQ (reference sequence). The CDR3 consists of 15 residues. Trimming removed 6 bases from V and 6 bases from J, with 21 bases in between. This CDR3 is CASSQGPGRILEQYF. CDR3 nucleotide sequence: TGTGCCAGCAGTCAAGGTCCGGGAAGAATCCTCGAGCAGTACTTC.